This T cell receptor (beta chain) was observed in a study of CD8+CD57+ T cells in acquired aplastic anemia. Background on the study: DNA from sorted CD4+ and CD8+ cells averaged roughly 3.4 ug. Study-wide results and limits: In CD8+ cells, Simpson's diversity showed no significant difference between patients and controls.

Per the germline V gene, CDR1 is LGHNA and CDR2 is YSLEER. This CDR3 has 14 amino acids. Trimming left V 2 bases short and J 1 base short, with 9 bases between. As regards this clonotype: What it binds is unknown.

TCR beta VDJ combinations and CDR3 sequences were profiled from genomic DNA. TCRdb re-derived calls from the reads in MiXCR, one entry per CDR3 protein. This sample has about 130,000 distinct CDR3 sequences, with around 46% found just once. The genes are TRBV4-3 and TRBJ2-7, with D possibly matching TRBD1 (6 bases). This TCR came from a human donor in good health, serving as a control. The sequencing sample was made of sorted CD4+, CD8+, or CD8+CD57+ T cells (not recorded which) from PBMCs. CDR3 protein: CASSQNRGSYEQYF. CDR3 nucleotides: TGCGCCAGCAGCCAAAATAGGGGGTCCTACGAGCAGTACTTC.